Shown below are 9 T cell receptor beta chains from a single sample sequenced in a study of blood T cell repertoires in COVID-19. Clones were read by immunoSEQ multiplex PCR, and TCRdb kept only the in-frame ones, dropping some. The sample contains just over 300,000 clones, approximately 89% of which appear only once. Sequencing was carried out using peripheral blood. These receptor sequences come from a woman in her twenties or thirties with COVID-19, enrolled during active disease.

The chain couples TRBV2 to TRBJ1-2, with D unresolved. Germline CDR1 SNHLY, CDR2 FYNNEI. Trimming removed 5 bases at V and 5 bases at J, with 18 bases between. The CDR3 is made up of 15 amino acids. The CDR3 sequence: CASSNAARLRYGYTF. CDR3 in DNA: TGTGCCAGCAGTAACGCCGCGCGCTTGAGGTATGGCTACACCTTC.

This chain connects TRBV19 to TRBJ1-1, with D unclear. Trimming took 7 bases from V and 5 from J, leaving 11 bases between them. CDR3 length: 12 amino acids. The germline gives CDR1 LNHDA, CDR2 SQIVND (reference sequence). The chain's CDR3 is CASIIGGTEAFF. CDR3 bases: TGTGCCAGTATCATCGGAGGGACTGAAGCTTTCTTT.

The genes are TRBV5-6 and TRBJ1-2; possible D gene TRBD1, 5 bases. This CDR3 contains 14 residues. Trimming shortened V by 1 base and J by 4 bases, and 11 bases separated the two germline ends. Per the germline V gene, CDR1 is SGHDT and CDR2 is YYEEEE. CDR3 DNA: TGTGCCAGCAGCTTGCCACAGGAGTTCTATGGCTACACCTTC. It translates to CASSLPQEFYGYTF.

V usage is TRBV27 and J usage is TRBJ2-3, with D tentatively TRBD2 (6 bases). CDR3 length: 13 amino acids. Per the germline V gene, CDR1 is MNHEY and CDR2 is SMNVEV (reference sequence). V was cut by 4 bases and J by 6 bases, with 11 bases left in between. CDR3 DNA sequence: TGTGCCAGCAGTTCGCCGGGAGCCGATACGCAGTATTTT. It codes for CASSSPGADTQYF.

The chain uses TRBV3-1 (or the pseudogene TRBV3-2) and TRBJ2-5; D uncertain. The CDR3 has 13 amino acids. V lost 10 bases, J lost 1 base, and 13 bases lay in between. The germline V gene encodes CDR1 LGHDT and CDR2 YNNKEL (reference sequence). CDR3 sequence reads: CATQRRLQETQYF. CDR3 DNA: TGTGCCACCCAACGGCGGCTCCAAGAGACCCAGTACTTC.

The chain joins TRBV7-2 to TRBJ1-1; D is perhaps TRBD1 (5 bases). V was shortened by 5 bases and J by 1 base, with 14 bases between the two germline ends. Germline V gives CDR1 SGHTA, CDR2 FQGNSA. The CDR3 has 15 amino acids. The CDR3 DNA is TGTGCCAGCAGCCTTACTCCGGACACGAACACTGAAGCTTTCTTT. It translates to CASSLTPDTNTEAFF.

The rearrangement links TRBV6-2 or TRBV6-3 to TRBJ1-4; D call uncertain. CDR1 and CDR2 from the germline V gene are MNHEY and SVGEGT. V was trimmed by 5 bases and J by 1 base, leaving 11 bases between them. The CDR3 extends over 15 amino acids. The CDR3 loop reads CASSRGVRTNEKLFF. The CDR3 bases are TGTGCCAGCAGTAGAGGTGTGCGAACTAATGAAAAACTGTTTTTT.

The chain is built from TRBV5-1 and TRBJ2-1; TRBD2 matches at 8 bases. The ends lost 3 bases at V and 6 bases at J; junction bases unmatched: 8. CDR1 SGHRS and CDR2 YFSETQ come from the germline V gene. This CDR3 comprises 15 residues. In DNA, the CDR3 is TGCGCCAGCAGCTATAGCGGGGCCCCCTCCAATGAGCAGTTCTTC. Amino acid sequence: CASSYSGAPSNEQFF.

This rearrangement joins TRBV12-3 or TRBV12-4 to TRBJ2-5; perhaps TRBD2 as D (5 bases). Trimming took off 5 bases at V and 6 bases at J, with 10 bases between the two ends. CDR3 length: 12 residues. The CDR3 region is CASSGGLQTQYF. CDR3 nucleotide sequence: TGTGCCAGCAGTGGCGGGTTACAGACCCAGTACTTC.